The clone carrying this T cell receptor beta chain appeared many times. Its target is not known. iRepertoire HTBI primers and Arm-PCR of CDR3 regions built TCR beta libraries. TCRdb recomputed calls from the multiplex PCR reads with MiXCR, one row per CDR3 protein. This sample has 500,000 to 700,000 distinct CDR3 sequences, with around 17% found just once. The data were taken from a study of regulatory T cells in long-lasting Graves disease. Study outcomes and limitations: There were preferences for TRBV28, TRBJ1-2 and TRBJ2-5 in persistent disease.

The length of the CDR3 is 16 residues. Germline trimming cut 4 bases from V and 5 bases from J; bases unmatched to any gene: 10. Germline CDR1 is LGHDT and CDR2 is YNNKEL (reference sequence). This sample's time point: newly diagnosed GD, antithyroid drugs for less than 3 months. After RNA was extracted from PBMCs, the TCR library was made from it. This same sample was also taken into another study, of T cells in Graves' hyperthyroidism and ophthalmopathy. That source notes: When the TCR CDR3 underwent first-round RT-PCR, the HTBI primer set was used.

The sequence was collected from a woman under 40 with Graves disease. This rearrangement joins TRBV3-1 to TRBJ2-3; 9 bases are a match to TRBD2. Sequenced here: peripheral blood mononuclear cells (PBMCs), sampled at new diagnosis, from a patient treated with antithyroid drugs. CDR3 region: CASSRSQLAGKDTQYF. CDR3 DNA sequence: TGTGCCAGCAGCCGCAGCCAGCTAGCGGGAAAAGATACGCAGTATTTT.